This T cell receptor (beta chain) was recovered during a study of molecular identifiers for immune sequencing clone quantification. Regarding this clonotype: One end of the junction fails to match germline, which may point to a read error.

Previously described methods and listed TCR primers were employed for the bulk TCR libraries. TCRdb re-derived calls from the PCR reads in MiXCR, one entry per CDR3 protein. The profile shows about half a million distinct CDR3 sequences, 20% to 25% of them singletons. Germline CDR1 LNHDA, CDR2 SQIVND (reference sequence). This CDR3 is built from 14 residues. When naive CD8 T cells were sorted, they were gated as CD8+CD4-CCR7+CD45RA+. The sequenced sample consisted of naive CD8+ T cells from blood, with Jurkat cell RNA spiked in. Subset here: FACS-sorted CD8+CD4-CCR7+CD45RA+ naive T cells. The chain employs TRBV19 and TRBJ2-3; perhaps TRBD1 as D (6 bases). The clonotype comes from a human donor in good health. Some libraries in this study had Jurkat cell RNA spiked in. The CDR3 reads CASSPGQGTDTQCF. CDR3 bases: TGTGCCAGTAGTCCGGGACAAGGCACAGATACGCAGTGTTTT.